A single T cell receptor (beta chain) is shown here with its context. The clone's antigen remains unknown. Per-base qualities were not stored, and no clone one base away is much larger. V is reduced by 10 bases and J by 4 bases, leaving a spacing of 11 bases between them. CDR1 and CDR2 are read off the germline V gene as MNHEY and SVGAGI. Counted from cysteine to phenylalanine, this CDR3 has 13 amino acids. Of all the DNA, just the CDR3 is kept, 39 bases in frame from base 1. The library was produced with the immunoSEQ multiplex PCR assay. A mixture of 60 forward primers for TCR Vbeta segments and 13 reverse primers for TCR Jbeta segments was used in the multiplex PCR. The CDR3 region of rearranged TCR beta genes was amplified from genomic DNA by a multiplex PCR assay. The Illumina HiSeq System was used to sequence the amplified TCR beta libraries as 87-base-pair reads. As for the original processing: A later analysis counted 65 million to 90 million unique TCR beta chains across the 700 or so repertoires, and 10 million to 11 million of these chains were shared by at least two donors. Raw reads were error-corrected and collapsed into unique sequences with a nearest-neighbor algorithm that merged closely related sequences to remove PCR and sequencing errors. To assign V, D and J gene segments, CDR3 sequences were aligned to IMGT reference sequences. For a sequence to be retained, at least a six-nucleotide match to both a V gene segment and a J gene segment was required. Rearrangements were called productive when the CDR3 lacked stop codons and stayed in frame with V and J; all others were non-productive. Following IMGT convention, CDR3 was defined as the stretch from the second conserved V-encoded cysteine up to the conserved J-encoded phenylalanine. The earlier analysis of roughly 590 of the donors excluded sequences that lacked an unambiguous match to a single V gene segment. An earlier analysis of a few hundred of the donors called V segments functional above 56.7% productive rearrangements and segregating when the between-donor standard deviation exceeded 5%. A statistical classification framework was built to diagnose cytomegalovirus status from the catalog of TCR beta chain sequences. In a later analysis, TCR nucleotide sequences were compared against IMGT/GENE-DB human TR gene sequences so that V and J genes could be assigned. The TCRdist pipeline was used in a later analysis to assign CDR3 sequences and most-parsimonious VDJ recombination scenarios. In a later analysis, each TCR beta chain was defined by its CDR3 amino acid sequence together with its V-gene family, and reads lacking a unique V-gene family were excluded. In a later analysis, a few hundred highly shared, low-generation-probability nucleotide sequences were removed to address suspected cross-contamination and a sequencing artifact. For each public chain, a later analysis derived a clonal expansion index from normalized ranks of inferred template counts within each repertoire. In a later analysis, generation probabilities were computed using a VDJ recombination model fitted to out-of-frame rearrangements, and the results were checked against IGoR. A later analysis scored TCR-TCR, TCR-HLA and TCR-CMV co-occurrence with hypergeometric tests, applying a repertoire-size bias correction to TCR pairs. In a later analysis, false discovery rates were estimated by permuting HLA or CMV assignments 20 times. In a later analysis, co-occurring TCRs were grouped using DBSCAN, and TCRdist sequence similarity was added for clustering within HLA-allele-positive subsets. Repertoires with fewer than 30,000 or more than 120,000 public chains, plus five repertoires with anomalous nucleotide sharing, were excluded from co-occurrence clustering. TCRdb took this table from immuneACCESS and kept in-frame rearrangements with V and J called. Such tables lack part of the clones; where checked against another copy, unresolved V genes explain under half of the gap, and the rest is unexplained. The DNA was the basis for D and trimming; V, J and clone size are from that table. Within this sample are more than 85,000 clones, with around 72% of them counted one time only. The ten largest clones represent 14% of the sample.

In total, over 600 healthy bone marrow donors made up the cohort. At the time of sampling, every cohort member was nominally healthy, though immune exposures that went unrecorded were likely present. The donor tested CMV seropositive, placing the donor among the 250 to 300 seropositive members of the cohort. Each donor provided a peripheral blood sample, and peripheral blood mononuclear cells were used for TCR beta sequencing. The Qiagen DNeasy Blood Extraction Kit was used to extract genomic DNA from the blood cell samples. This record comes from a study of cytomegalovirus exposure and HLA in healthy donors (dated by TCRdb to 2016 to 2017). Study-wide context: In an earlier analysis of 587 of the donors, 276 Gb of sequence data and 90 million to 130 million unique TCR beta sequences from roughly 200 million T cells were reported. About 300 gigabases of sequencing data and around 80 million unique TCR sequences made up an early release that covered several hundred HLA-typed donors. Typing coverage differed by locus: A, B, C, DRB1 and DQB1 were typed in roughly 620-630 donors, DQA1 in about 500, DPA1 in some 600, and DPB1 in around 440. The study aimed to test whether signatures of past pathogen exposure could be identified by cataloging public T cell receptors. The T cell repertoires of 670 or so subjects were profiled by immunosequencing and related to cytomegalovirus serostatus. A later genetic analysis took genome-wide SNP genotypes for about 55% of the roughly 670 donors and used that subset as a discovery cohort. Across some 400 genotyped donors of the cohort, an average of roughly 250,000 unique TCR beta nucleotide sequences per donor were sequenced, and about a sixth of those sequences were non-productive. Every repertoire in the discovery cohort had been generated on one and the same sequencing platform. Donor age, sex, ethnicity and CMV serostatus were collected together with the repertoire data. To decide whether each TCR beta V gene segment behaved as functional or pseudogenic, an earlier analysis of fewer than 750 of the donors relied on high-throughput TCR beta sequencing. Along with the roughly 670-subject first cohort, a separate validation cohort of 120 different subjects was used. The genetic ancestry cluster associated with self-reported Caucasian donors included roughly 84% of the 350 to 500 genotyped donors. HLA typing covered class I and class II loci at four-digit resolution. The later analysis used no new phenotypic data to find candidate immune exposures, relying instead on TCR beta sequences and their occurrence across donors. To predict cytomegalovirus infection status, the study brought together high-throughput TCR immunosequencing, statistical association of individual TCRs with disease status, and machine learning. Because of strong linkage in the cohort, four or five DR-DQ haplotypes were treated as single units for association and clustering. In a later analysis, previously published TCR beta repertoires from 670 or so donors were re-analyzed and high-resolution HLA genotyping was added so that TCR occurrence patterns could be studied. Broad study findings and their caveats: When HLA alleles, especially DR and DQ, strongly co-occurred, attributing TCR associations to individual alleles was difficult. The authors suggested that the approach could potentially be extended to other disease states and immunological phenotypes. According to a later genetic analysis, donors in an Asian-associated ancestry cluster had fewer N-insertions in productive TCRs than the approximately 670-donor mean. Because some donors lacked HLA typing at each locus, the association tests relied only on the typed subset. CMV serostatus was the only immune exposure information available for the cohort. V-gene and J-gene trimming of TCR beta chains was associated with a missense DCLRE1C variant in a later genetic analysis, and the association was replicated in an independent cohort. In vitro tests confirmed that a few of the cytomegalovirus-associated TCR beta chains recognize cytomegalovirus antigens. A further reported finding was that TCR beta sequences accurately predicted the HLA-A and HLA-B alleles for most subjects in the first cohort. In an earlier analysis of under 600 of the donors, most TCR beta V segments were observed in productive rearrangements about 90% or about 30% of the time, broadly matching IMGT annotations. Cytomegalovirus status was reported to be diagnosed by the classifier with high specificity and sensitivity in both the original and validation cohorts. Because the 87-base-pair reads could not distinguish some IMGT-functional V segments, including TRBV6-2 and TRBV6-3, those segments were excluded. In a later analysis, most CMV-associated TCR beta chains were found to appear HLA-restricted, with HLA associations seemingly driven largely by CMV exposure. The study gave a list of about 170 TCR beta chains associated with cytomegalovirus. Roughly uniform sequencing depth across donors was assumed in presence/absence analyses, although this assumption may not hold. Only TCR beta chains were sequenced in this cohort, and the absence of alpha or paired-chain data limited detectable features. Correlated functional status among segregating V segments might be attributable to linkage disequilibrium, but an unknown experimental factor could not be ruled out. A group of highly shared sequence variants was considered likely to be a technical artifact of the sequencing pipeline. Most TCR sequences were observed very rarely across donors, whereas some public TCRs were present in many individuals. In a later analysis, several top co-occurrence clusters were reported to appear linked to parvovirus B19, influenza, CMV and Epstein-Barr virus. The earlier analysis of approximately 560 of the donors excluded over 15 rarely observed V segments, including chromosome 9 orphons, because counts were too low. In a later analysis, HLA-associated TCR beta chains showed more clonal expansion and lower generation probabilities than non-associated chains that were equally common. In a later analysis, around 15,000 TCR beta sequences were associated with specific HLA alleles at a false discovery rate of 0.05. According to a later analysis, TCR association rates differed among HLA loci, with DRB1 alleles showing the most associated TCRs and HLA-C alleles showing the fewest.

The receptor comes from a male donor in good health and CMV-seropositive. The rearranged segments are TRBV6-5 and TRBJ1-6; tentative D gene TRBD1, with 5 bases matching. What was sequenced was PBMCs. The bases are TGTGCCACCAGGACAAGTTATAATTCACCCCTCCACTTT. Translated, it reads CATRTSYNSPLHF.